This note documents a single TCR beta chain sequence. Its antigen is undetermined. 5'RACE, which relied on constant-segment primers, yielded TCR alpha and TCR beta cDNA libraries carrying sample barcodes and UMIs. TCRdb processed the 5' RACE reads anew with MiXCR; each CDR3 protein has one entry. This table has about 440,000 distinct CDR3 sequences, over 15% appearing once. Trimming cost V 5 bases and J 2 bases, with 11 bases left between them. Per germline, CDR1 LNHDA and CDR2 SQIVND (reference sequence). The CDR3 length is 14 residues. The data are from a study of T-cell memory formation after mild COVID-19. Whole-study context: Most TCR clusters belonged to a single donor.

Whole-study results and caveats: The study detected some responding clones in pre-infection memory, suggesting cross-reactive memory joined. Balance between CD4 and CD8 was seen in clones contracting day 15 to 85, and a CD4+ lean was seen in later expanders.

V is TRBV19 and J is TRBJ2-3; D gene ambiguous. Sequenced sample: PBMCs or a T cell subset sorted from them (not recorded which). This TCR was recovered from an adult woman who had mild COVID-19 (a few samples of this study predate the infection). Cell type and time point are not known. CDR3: CASSPQHLTDTQYF. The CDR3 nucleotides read TGTGCCAGTAGTCCCCAGCACCTCACAGATACGCAGTATTTT.